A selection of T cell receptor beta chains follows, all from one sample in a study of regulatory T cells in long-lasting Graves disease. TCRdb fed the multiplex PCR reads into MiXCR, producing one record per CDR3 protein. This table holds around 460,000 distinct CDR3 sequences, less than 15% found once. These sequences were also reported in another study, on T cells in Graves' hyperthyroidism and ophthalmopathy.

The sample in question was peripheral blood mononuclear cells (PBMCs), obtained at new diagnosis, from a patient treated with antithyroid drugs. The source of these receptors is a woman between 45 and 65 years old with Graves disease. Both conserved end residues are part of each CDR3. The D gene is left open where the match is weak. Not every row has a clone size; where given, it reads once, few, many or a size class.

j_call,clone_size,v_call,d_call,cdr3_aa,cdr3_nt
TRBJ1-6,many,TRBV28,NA,CASSFDSPRGTLHF,TGTGCCAGCAGTTTCGATAGTCCCCGGGGGACCCTCCACTTT
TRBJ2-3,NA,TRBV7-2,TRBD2,CASSLTTTSDTQYF,TGTGCCAGCAGCTTAACAACGACTAGCGATACGCAGTATTTT
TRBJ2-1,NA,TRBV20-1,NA,CSAIGRGRGRAHNEQFF,TGCAGTGCCATAGGCAGGGGGCGCGGGAGGGCCCACAATGAGCAGTTCTTC
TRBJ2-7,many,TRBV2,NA,CASREPQGRYEQYF,TGTGCCAGCAGGGAACCACAGGGCCGCTACGAGCAGTACTTC
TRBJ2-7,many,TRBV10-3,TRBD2,CAISRGRENHEQYF,TGTGCCATCAGTAGAGGGCGGGAGAACCACGAGCAGTACTTC
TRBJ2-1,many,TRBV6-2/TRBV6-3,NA,CASIPTGVAERYNEQFF,TGTGCCAGCATCCCAACCGGCGTAGCGGAGAGATACAATGAGCAGTTCTTC
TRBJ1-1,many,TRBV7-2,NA,CASSPRAGVAEAFF,TGTGCCAGCAGCCCCAGGGCGGGGGTGGCTGAAGCTTTCTTT
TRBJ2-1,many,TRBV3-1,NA,CASRFYSASASINEQFF,TGTGCCAGCAGATTTTATAGCGCGAGCGCATCGATCAATGAGCAGTTCTTC
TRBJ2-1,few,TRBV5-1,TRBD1,CASSEGQGVYNEQFF,TGCGCCAGCAGCGAAGGACAGGGGGTATACAATGAGCAGTTCTTC
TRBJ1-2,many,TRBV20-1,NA,CSARVGVMANYGYTF,TGCAGTGCTAGAGTGGGGGTGATGGCGAACTATGGCTACACCTTC
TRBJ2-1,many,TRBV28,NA,CASRSTGSYNEQFF,TGTGCCAGCAGGTCAACGGGCTCCTACAATGAGCAGTTCTTC
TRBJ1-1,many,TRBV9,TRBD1,CASSAQRDRGVNTEAFF,TGTGCCAGCAGCGCGCAAAGGGACAGGGGGGTGAACACTGAAGCTTTCTTT
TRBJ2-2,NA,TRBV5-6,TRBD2,CACSLIRLAVTGELFF,TGTGCCTGCAGCTTGATTAGACTAGCGGTCACCGGGGAGCTGTTTTTT
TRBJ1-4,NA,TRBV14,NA,CASSRRSGNEKLFF,TGTGCCAGCAGCCGTCGATCTGGTAATGAAAAACTGTTTTTT
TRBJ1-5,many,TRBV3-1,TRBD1,CASSPTPGGFFNQPQHF,TGTGCCAGCAGCCCCACCCCAGGGGGCTTCTTCAATCAGCCCCAGCATTTT
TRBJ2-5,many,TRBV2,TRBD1,CASSEGDRGLETQYF,TGTGCCAGCAGTGAAGGGGACAGGGGGTTAGAGACCCAGTACTTC
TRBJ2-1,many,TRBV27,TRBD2,CASSSGTSGFSYNEQFF,TGTGCCAGCAGTTCCGGGACTAGCGGGTTCTCCTACAATGAGCAGTTCTTC
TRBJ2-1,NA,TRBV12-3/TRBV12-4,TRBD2,CASSTTSGNNEQFF,TGTGCCAGCAGTACGACTAGCGGGAACAATGAGCAGTTCTTC
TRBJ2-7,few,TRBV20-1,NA,CSANKWPSYEQYF,TGCAGTGCTAACAAGTGGCCCAGTTACGAGCAGTACTTC
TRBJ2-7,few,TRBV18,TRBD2,CASSPLSLAGEYEQYF,TGTGCCAGCTCACCACTTAGCCTAGCGGGAGAGTACGAGCAGTACTTC
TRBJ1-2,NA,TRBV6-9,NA,CASSSGIGGTNYGYTF,TGTGCCAGCAGTTCAGGGATTGGGGGCACTAACTATGGCTACACCTTC
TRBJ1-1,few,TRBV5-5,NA,CASSLLDITEAFF,TGTGCCAGCAGCCTCCTGGATATCACTGAAGCTTTCTTT
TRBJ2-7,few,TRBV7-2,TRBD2,CASSTGLAGVEQYF,TGTGCCAGCAGCACGGGACTAGCGGGAGTCGAGCAGTACTTC
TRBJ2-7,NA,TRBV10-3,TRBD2,CATRGGTFLAGKEQYF,TGTGCCACTAGGGGGGGGACCTTCCTAGCGGGAAAAGAGCAGTACTTC
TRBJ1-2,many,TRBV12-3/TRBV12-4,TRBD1,CASSATPTGGGYGYTF,TGTGCCAGCAGCGCTACTCCGACAGGGGGTGGCTATGGCTACACCTTC
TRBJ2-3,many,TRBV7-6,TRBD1,CASSTGQGGDTQYF,TGTGCCAGCAGCACGGGACAGGGTGGGGATACGCAGTATTTT
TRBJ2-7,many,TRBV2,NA,CASSQWGGTTNYEQYF,TGTGCCAGCAGTCAGTGGGGCGGGACAACGAACTACGAGCAGTACTTC
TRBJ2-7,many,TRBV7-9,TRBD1,CASSLTGSSYEQYF,TGCGCCAGCAGCCTGACAGGGAGCTCCTACGAGCAGTACTTC
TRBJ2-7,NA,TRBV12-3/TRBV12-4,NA,CASRLGQGSYEQYF,TGTGCCAGCCGCCTTGGGCAGGGCTCCTACGAGCAGTACTTC
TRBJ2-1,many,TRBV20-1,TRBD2,CSARLAASYNEQFF,TGCAGTGCGAGACTAGCGGCCTCCTACAATGAGCAGTTCTTC
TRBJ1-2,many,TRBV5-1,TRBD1,CASSLGTGPSHGYTF,TGCGCCAGCAGCTTGGGGACAGGCCCTTCTCATGGCTACACCTTC
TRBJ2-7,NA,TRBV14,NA,CASSQGHVSYEQYF,TGTGCCAGCAGCCAGGGACACGTTTCCTACGAGCAGTACTTC
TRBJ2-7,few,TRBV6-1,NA,CASRRGGSAYEQYF,TGTGCCAGCAGAAGAGGGGGAAGTGCCTACGAGCAGTACTTC
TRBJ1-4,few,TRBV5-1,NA,CASSSQGVNGEKLFF,TGCGCCAGCAGCTCACAGGGAGTTAATGGGGAAAAACTGTTTTTT
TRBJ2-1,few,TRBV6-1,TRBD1,CASSARQGAGEQFF,TGTGCCAGCAGTGCCAGACAGGGAGCCGGTGAGCAGTTCTTC
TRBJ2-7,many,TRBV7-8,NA,CASSLYEQGYEQYF,TGTGCCAGCAGCTTATACGAACAGGGCTACGAGCAGTACTTC
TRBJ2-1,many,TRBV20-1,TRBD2,CSAGLAGGRNEQFF,TGCAGTGCTGGACTAGCGGGGGGTCGGAATGAGCAGTTCTTC
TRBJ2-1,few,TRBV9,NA,CASSVDVGNEQFF,TGTGCCAGCAGCGTAGACGTAGGCAATGAGCAGTTCTTC
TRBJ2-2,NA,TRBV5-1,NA,CASSLGPGGTGELFF,TGCGCCAGCAGCTTGGGGCCCGGGGGCACCGGGGAGCTGTTTTTT
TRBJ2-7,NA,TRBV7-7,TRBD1,CASSLGQGSAEQYF,TGTGCCAGCAGCCTGGGACAGGGTTCAGCCGAGCAGTACTTC
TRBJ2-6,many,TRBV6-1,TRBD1,CASIGQGAGANVLTF,TGTGCCAGCATCGGACAGGGAGCAGGGGCCAACGTCCTGACTTTC
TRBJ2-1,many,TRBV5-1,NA,CASSLEEVAYYNEQFF,TGCGCCAGCAGCTTGGAGGAAGTAGCCTACTACAATGAGCAGTTCTTC